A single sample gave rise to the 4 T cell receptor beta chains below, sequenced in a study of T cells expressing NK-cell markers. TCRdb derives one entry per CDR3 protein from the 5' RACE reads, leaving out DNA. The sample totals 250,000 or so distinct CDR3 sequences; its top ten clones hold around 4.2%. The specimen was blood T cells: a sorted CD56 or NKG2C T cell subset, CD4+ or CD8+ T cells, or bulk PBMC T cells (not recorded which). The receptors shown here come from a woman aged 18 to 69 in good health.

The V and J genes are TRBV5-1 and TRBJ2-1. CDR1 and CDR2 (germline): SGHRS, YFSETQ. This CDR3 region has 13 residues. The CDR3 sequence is CASSLTTYNEQFF. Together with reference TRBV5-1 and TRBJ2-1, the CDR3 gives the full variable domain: KAGVTQTPRYLIKTRGQQVTLSCSPISGHRSVSWYQQTPGQGLQFLFEYFSETQRNKGNFPGRFSGRQFSNSRSEMNVSTLELGDSALYLCASSLTTYNEQFFGPGTRLTVL.

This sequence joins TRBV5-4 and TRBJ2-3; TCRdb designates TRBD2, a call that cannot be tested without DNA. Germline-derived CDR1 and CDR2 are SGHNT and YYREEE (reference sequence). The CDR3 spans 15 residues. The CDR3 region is CASSLTSGRPDTQYF.

CDR3 in amino acids: CASSQARTSSPLHF. The gene calls are TRBV4-3 and TRBJ1-6; TCRdb proposes TRBD1, but this gene call is untestable without DNA. Germline V gene sequence: CDR1 LGHNA, CDR2 YSLEER. The CDR3 runs to 14 residues.

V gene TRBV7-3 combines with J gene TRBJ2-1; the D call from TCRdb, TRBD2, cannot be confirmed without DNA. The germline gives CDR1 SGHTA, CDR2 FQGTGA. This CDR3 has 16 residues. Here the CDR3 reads CASSLNADSMGDEQFF.